What follows are 25 T cell receptor beta chains derived from one specimen sequenced in a study of liver allograft versus peripheral blood T cells. Study in general: Blood and transplanted-liver T cell receptor repertoires from recipients were compared.

From the reads, TCRdb called clonotypes with MiXCR, one entry per CDR3 protein. Of some 2,000 distinct CDR3 sequences in the sample, about 15% were seen once. The receptors derive from a human patient who had a liver transplant. Some T cells may arise from the graft donor.

In its sample, this clonotype ranks as medium-sized. The chain uses TRBV3-1 and TRBJ1-4; a weak D match, TRBD1 (5 bases). Trimming removed 10 bases from V and 11 bases from J, with 23 bases in between. The germline gives CDR1 LGHDT, CDR2 YNNKEL (reference sequence). The CDR3 loop spans 14 amino acids. The CDR3 bases are TGTGCCAACCCGGGGTCAGGGCGGGGGTCGAAACTGTTTTTT. Protein sequence: CANPGSGRGSKLFF.

This clonotype is termed medium-sized. This chain links TRBV7-2 with TRBJ2-7; D is uncertain. The V gene's germline CDR1 is SGHTA and CDR2 FQGNSA. The CDR3 length is 13 residues. With 4 bases removed from V and 0 bases from J, the gap between germline ends came to 7 bases. The CDR3 here is CASSSQSSYEQYF. CDR3 nucleotide sequence: TGTGCCAGCAGCTCCCAGAGCTCCTACGAGCAGTACTTC.

This clonotype is medium-sized. V gene TRBV18 combines with J gene TRBJ2-7, with 9 bases identical to TRBD1. The germline V gene encodes CDR1 KGHSH and CDR2 LQKENI. This CDR3 contains 14 residues. V was clipped by 4 bases and J by 2 bases; unmatched bases: 3. The CDR3: CASSQGQGTYEQYF. CDR3 DNA: TGTGCCAGCTCACAAGGACAGGGGACCTACGAGCAGTACTTC. Combining the CDR3 with reference TRBV18 and TRBJ2-7 gives the whole variable domain NAGVMQNPRHLVRRRGQEARLRCSPMKGHSHVYWYRQLPEEGLKFMVYLQKENIIDESGMPKERFSAEFPKEGPSILRIQQVVRGDSAAYFCASSQGQGTYEQYFGPGTRLTVT.

This clonotype counts as medium-sized. This sequence joins TRBV2 and TRBJ1-2, with 8 positions matching TRBD1. Germline loops: CDR1 SNHLY, CDR2 FYNNEI. The junction had 12 bases not matched to a gene; V was cut back by 10 bases and J by 8 bases. The CDR3 consists of 13 residues. CDR3 residues: CATTGGYLGGYTF. The CDR3 DNA reads TGTGCCACCACAGGGGGTTATTTGGGGGGCTACACCTTC.

This clonotype has more than one count but fewer than ten. The V and J genes are TRBV2 and TRBJ2-2; D not resolved. The V end was cut by 0 bases, the J end by 4 bases, with 3 bases between. The CDR3 is 13 amino acids. CDR1 and CDR2 (germline): SNHLY, FYNNEI. The CDR3 bases are TGTGCCAGCAGTGAAGCTGGCACCGGGGAGCTGTTTTTT. Its protein product is CASSEAGTGELFF.

This clonotype is medium-sized. This chain links TRBV28 with TRBJ2-1, with 10 positions matching TRBD1. CDR1 is MDHEN and CDR2 is SYDVKM in the germline V gene. The CDR3 is 16 residues long. The ends lost 6 bases at V and 5 bases at J; junction bases unmatched: 10. The CDR3 nucleotides are TGTGCCAGCAGAACGCCCGGACAGGGGGATCACAATGAGCAGTTCTTC. Translation gives CASRTPGQGDHNEQFF.

Within the sample, this clonotype is medium-sized. The chain couples TRBV30 to TRBJ2-7; TRBD2 aligns across 8 bases. V was pared by 2 bases and J by 3 bases, with 12 bases of the junction left unmatched. The germline CDR1 and CDR2 sequences are GTSNPN and SVGIG (reference sequence). The CDR3 has 16 residues. CDR3 amino acids: CAWSSSGGRPFYEQYF. In nucleotides, the CDR3 is TGTGCCTGGAGTTCAAGCGGGGGCAGGCCATTCTACGAGCAGTACTTC.

Details on this clonotype: A far larger clone is a single base away, which makes a read error likely. This sequence joins TRBV6-1 and TRBJ2-2; D is ambiguous. Germline CDR1 reads MNHNS; CDR2 reads SASEGT. V gave up 3 bases and J gave up 2 bases, with 10 bases separating them. This CDR3 is 15 amino acids long. The CDR3 nucleotides are TGTGCCAGCAGTGAGGCTAGAGTTAACACCGGGGAGCTGTTTTTT. It is translated as CASSEARVNTGELFF.

This clonotype was found a few times. The CDR3 DNA sequence: TGTGCCAGCAGAAGACAGGGGAGCTCGGCAACTAATGAAAAACTGTTTTTT. Protein product: CASRRQGSSATNEKLFF. The chain combines TRBV6-1 with TRBJ1-4, with 8 bases lining up with TRBD1. The CDR3 is 17 amino acids. The germline gives CDR1 MNHNS, CDR2 SASEGT. V lost 6 bases and J lost 0; bases outside the gene matches: 9.

This clonotype was seen many times. The chain recombines TRBV2 with TRBJ1-5; D not certain. Per germline, CDR1 SNHLY and CDR2 FYNNEI. V was trimmed by 1 base and J by 2 bases, leaving 6 bases between them. The CDR3 is 14 residues long. CDR3 amino acids: CASSEGLGNQPQHF. In DNA form, the CDR3 reads TGTGCCAGCAGTGAAGGGTTAGGCAATCAGCCCCAGCATTTT. The complete variable domain, with remaining parts taken from reference TRBV2 and TRBJ1-5, reads EPEVTQTPSHQVTQMGQEVILRCVPISNHLYFYWYRQILGQKVEFLVSFYNNEISEKSEIFDDQFSVERPDGSNFTLKIRSTKLEDSAMYFCASSEGLGNQPQHFGDGTRLSIL.

This clonotype is medium-sized within its sample. The gene calls are TRBV29-1 and TRBJ1-1; unclear D gene. This CDR3 comprises 12 residues. The germline V gene has CDR1 SQVTM and CDR2 ANQGSEA. Trimming removed 6 bases from V and 8 bases from J, with 16 bases in between. The CDR3 DNA is TGCAGCGTAGCCTATGAGGGAAGGGAAGCTTTCTTT. It translates to CSVAYEGREAFF.

Relative to its sample, this clonotype is medium-sized (0.01 to 0.1%). V and J are TRBV25-1 and TRBJ1-4, with unresolved D. The V end lost 6 bases, the J end lost 10 bases, and 18 bases lay between the germline ends. The CDR3 runs to 14 residues. Germline lookup yields CDR1 MGHDK and CDR2 SYGVNS. The CDR3 here is CASSALGPIPKLFF. In DNA, the CDR3 is TGTGCCAGCAGCGCCTTGGGTCCTATCCCAAAACTGTTTTTT. The full variable domain, rest sourced from reference TRBV25-1 and TRBJ1-4, is EADIYQTPRYLVIGTGKKITLECSQTMGHDKMYWYQQDPGMELHLIHYSYGVNSTEKGDLSSESTVSRIRTEHFPLTLESARPSHTSQYLCASSALGPIPKLFFGSGTQLSVL.

This clonotype has a handful of counts. This chain links TRBV9 with TRBJ2-3; tentatively, D is TRBD2 (5 bases). The CDR3 has 13 residues. V lost 0 bases to trimming and J lost 5 bases, with 7 bases between them. Per germline, CDR1 SGDLS and CDR2 YYNGEE. The CDR3: CASSVDAGDTQYF. CDR3 DNA sequence: TGTGCCAGCAGCGTAGACGCGGGAGATACGCAGTATTTT.

To note about this clonotype: The likely explanation is a read error, given a far larger clone one base away. V and J are TRBV7-2 and TRBJ1-2; D uncertain. The CDR3 has 17 residues. CDR1 is SGHTA, CDR2 FQGNSA, per germline. V lost 1 base to trimming and J lost 0 bases, with 15 bases between them. The CDR3 loop reads CASSLEEVGGANYGYTF. CDR3 DNA: TGTGCCAGCAGCTTAGAAGAGGTCGGAGGAGCTAACTATGGCTACACCTTC. Combining the CDR3 with reference TRBV7-2 and TRBJ1-2 gives the whole variable domain GAGVSQSPSNKVTEKGKDVELRCDPISGHTALYWYRQSLGQGLEFLIYFQGNSAPDKSGLPSDRFSAERTGGSVSTLTIQRTQQEDSAVYLCASSLEEVGGANYGYTFGSGTRLTVV.

This clonotype was recorded at least ten times. At one end the junction does not follow the germline gene, possibly because of a read error. The rearrangement uses TRBV20-1 and TRBJ2-3; a weak D match, TRBD2 (5 bases). This CDR3 spans 12 amino acids. Per the germline V gene, CDR1 is DFQATT and CDR2 is SNEGSKA (reference sequence). In nucleotides, the CDR3 is TGCAGTGCTAGAGATAGCGCAGATAAGCAGTATTTT. Protein sequence: CSARDSADKQYF.

This clonotype is classed as medium-sized. The V gene is TRBV6-2 or TRBV6-3, the J gene TRBJ1-1, with a tentative D call TRBD1 (5 bases). The V and J ends lost 7 bases and 7 bases respectively, with 10 bases between them. Per the germline V gene, CDR1 is MNHEY and CDR2 is SVGEGT. The CDR3 covers 11 residues. The CDR3 DNA follows: TGTGCCAGCATCCAGGGAATTGAAGCTTTCTTT. Amino acid sequence: CASIQGIEAFF.

The rearrangement uses TRBV10-2 and TRBJ1-6; D is ambiguous. Per the germline V gene, CDR1 is WSHSY and CDR2 is SAAADI. The V and J ends lost 9 bases and 8 bases respectively, with 17 bases between them. The CDR3 sequence is 14 residues long. In DNA, the CDR3 is TGCGCCAGTACTGTGGGGAGGCTGGATTCACCCCTCCACTTT. Its translation: CASTVGRLDSPLHF.

This clonotype rates as medium-sized. The chain is built from TRBV25-1 and TRBJ2-7, with D maybe TRBD2 (5 bases). The CDR3 totals 14 residues. Germline V gene lookup returns CDR1 MGHDK and CDR2 SYGVNS. The V end was cut by 4 bases, the J end by 9 bases, with 19 bases between. CDR3 amino acids: CASSALGPSEGQYF. DNA of the CDR3: TGTGCCAGCAGTGCCCTAGGGCCGTCCGAGGGGCAGTACTTC.

By share, this clonotype counts as medium-sized (0.01 to 0.1%). The chain recombines TRBV15 with TRBJ1-1; D is undetermined. Germline values: CDR1 LNHNV, CDR2 YYDKDF (reference sequence). The V gene lost 0 bases and the J gene lost 10 bases, with 21 bases spanning the gap. The length of the CDR3 is 16 residues. CDR3 loop: CATSRDKVGPHGRAFF. DNA of the CDR3: TGTGCCACCAGCAGAGATAAAGTAGGACCGCACGGGCGAGCTTTCTTT.

This clonotype was detected ten times or more. The chain couples TRBV15 to TRBJ1-1; D unresolved. Deletions cut 0 bases from V and 8 bases from J, with 7 bases between. There are 12 residues in the CDR3. Germline V lookup: CDR1 LNHNV, CDR2 YYDKDF (reference sequence). In nucleotides, the CDR3 is TGTGCCACCAGCAGAGATAAAGCAGAAGCTTTCTTT. Residues: CATSRDKAEAFF.

Within the sample, this clonotype is medium-sized. This rearrangement joins TRBV20-1 to TRBJ1-4; D gene unclear. V was pared by 6 bases and J by 4 bases, with 6 bases between. The CDR3 loop spans 11 amino acids. The germline gives CDR1 DFQATT, CDR2 SNEGSKA (reference sequence). The CDR3 protein is CSADRNEKLFF. In nucleotides, the CDR3 is TGCAGTGCGGACCGTAATGAAAAACTGTTTTTT.

With regard to this clonotype: Because the CDR3 is missing its conserved closing phenylalanine or tryptophan, this is likely a read error. The chain recombines TRBV5-4 with TRBJ2-6; the D is unclear. Germline V gene data show CDR1 as SGHNT and CDR2 as YYREEE (reference sequence). This CDR3 region has 14 residues. CDR3 sequence: CASSSAPGANVLTL. CDR3 DNA sequence: TGTGCCAGTAGCTCAGCCCCCGGGGCCAACGTCCTGACTCTC.

Judged by abundance, this clonotype is medium-sized. The gene calls are TRBV6-5 and TRBJ2-1, with 10 nucleotides matching TRBD1. The CDR3 is made up of 14 amino acids. The junction had 7 bases not matched to a gene; V was cut back by 6 bases and J by 8 bases. Germline lookup yields CDR1 MNHEY and CDR2 SVGAGI. The CDR3 here is CASSRDRGYHEQFF. The DNA of the CDR3 is TGTGCCAGCAGCCGGGACAGGGGATATCATGAGCAGTTCTTC.

The chain uses TRBV12-3 or TRBV12-4 and TRBJ2-5; a weak D match, TRBD1 (6 bases). Trimming left V 6 bases short and J 4 bases short, with 9 bases between. The CDR3 loop spans 12 amino acids. The CDR3, as DNA: TGTGCCAGCAGCAGCAGGGGAGAGACCCAGTACTTC. Protein sequence: CASSSRGETQYF.

This clonotype is medium-sized in the sample. The chain couples TRBV12-5 to TRBJ1-2; D is unresolved. Trimming pared 7 bases from V and 4 bases from J, leaving 16 bases between. This CDR3 region has 14 residues. Germline assignment: CDR1 LGHNT and CDR2 FRNRAP. In DNA, the CDR3 is TGTGCTAGTGCCCCTCCCGGGAACCTCTATGGCTACACCTTC. It is translated as CASAPPGNLYGYTF.